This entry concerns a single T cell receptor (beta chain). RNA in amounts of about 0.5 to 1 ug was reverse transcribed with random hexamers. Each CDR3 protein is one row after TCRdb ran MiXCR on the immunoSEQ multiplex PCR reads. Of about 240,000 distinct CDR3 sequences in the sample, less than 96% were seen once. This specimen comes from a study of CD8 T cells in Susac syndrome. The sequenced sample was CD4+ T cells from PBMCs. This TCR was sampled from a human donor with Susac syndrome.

The CDR3 spells CASSKAALNEKLFF. The DNA for the CDR3 is TGTGCCAGCAGCAAAGCCGCCCTGAATGAAAAACTGTTTTTT. The rearrangement links TRBV12-3 or TRBV12-4 to TRBJ1-4; D unclear. V gave up 6 bases and J gave up 5 bases, with 13 bases separating them. The CDR3 spans 14 residues.